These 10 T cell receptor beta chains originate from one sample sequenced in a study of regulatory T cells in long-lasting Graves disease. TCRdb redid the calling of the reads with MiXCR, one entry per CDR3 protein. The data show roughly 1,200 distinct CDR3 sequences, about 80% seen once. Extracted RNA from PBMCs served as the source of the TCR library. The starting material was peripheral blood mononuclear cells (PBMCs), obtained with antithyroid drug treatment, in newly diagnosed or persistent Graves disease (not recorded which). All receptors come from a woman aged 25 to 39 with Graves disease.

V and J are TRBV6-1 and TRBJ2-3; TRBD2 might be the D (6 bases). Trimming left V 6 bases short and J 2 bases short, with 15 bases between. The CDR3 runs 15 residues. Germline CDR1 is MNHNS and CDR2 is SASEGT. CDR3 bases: TGTGCCAGCAGAAAAAACCGGGGGATCACAGATACGCAGTATTTT. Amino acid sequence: CASRKNRGITDTQYF.

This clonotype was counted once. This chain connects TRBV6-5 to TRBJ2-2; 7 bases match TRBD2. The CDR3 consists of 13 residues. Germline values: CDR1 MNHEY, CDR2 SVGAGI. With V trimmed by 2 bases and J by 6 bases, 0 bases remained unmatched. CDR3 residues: CASSYRGAGELFF. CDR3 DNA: TGTGCCAGCAGTTACCGGGGGGCCGGGGAGCTGTTTTTT.

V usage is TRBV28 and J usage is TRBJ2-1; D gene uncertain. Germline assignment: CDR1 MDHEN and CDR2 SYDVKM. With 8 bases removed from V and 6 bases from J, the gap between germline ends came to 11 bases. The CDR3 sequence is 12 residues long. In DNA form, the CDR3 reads TGTGCCAGCGGAGTGGGGTCCAATGAGCAGTTCTTC. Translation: CASGVGSNEQFF.

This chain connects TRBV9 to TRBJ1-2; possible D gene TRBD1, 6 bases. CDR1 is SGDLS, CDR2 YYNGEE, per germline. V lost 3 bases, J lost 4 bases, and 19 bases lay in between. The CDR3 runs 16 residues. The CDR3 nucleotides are TGTGCCAGCAGCGCGTTACTGGCGGGGGCGGGCTATGGCTACACCTTC. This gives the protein CASSALLAGAGYGYTF.

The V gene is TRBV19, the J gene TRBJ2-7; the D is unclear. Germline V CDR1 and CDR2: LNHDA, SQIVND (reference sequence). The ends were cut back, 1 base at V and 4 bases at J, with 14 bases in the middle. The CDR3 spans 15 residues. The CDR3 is CASSIVGQDGYEQYF. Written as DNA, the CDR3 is TGTGCCAGTAGTATAGTCGGGCAGGATGGGTACGAGCAGTACTTC.

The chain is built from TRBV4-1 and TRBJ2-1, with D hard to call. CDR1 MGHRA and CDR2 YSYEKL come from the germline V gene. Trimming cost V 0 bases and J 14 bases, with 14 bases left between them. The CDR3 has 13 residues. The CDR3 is CASSQDRDLREFF. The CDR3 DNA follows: TGCGCCAGCAGCCAAGACCGCGACCTAAGGGAGTTCTTC.

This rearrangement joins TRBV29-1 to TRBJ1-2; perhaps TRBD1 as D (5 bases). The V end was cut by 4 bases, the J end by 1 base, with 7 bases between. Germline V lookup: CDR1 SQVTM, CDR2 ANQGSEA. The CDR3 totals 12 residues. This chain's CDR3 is CSVAGGNYGYTF. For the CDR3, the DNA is TGCAGCGTTGCCGGGGGTAACTATGGCTACACCTTC.

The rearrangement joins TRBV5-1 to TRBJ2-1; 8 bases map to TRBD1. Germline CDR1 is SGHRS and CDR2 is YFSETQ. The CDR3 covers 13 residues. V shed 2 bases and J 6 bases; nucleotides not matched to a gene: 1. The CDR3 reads CASSFGQGNEQFF. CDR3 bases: TGCGCCAGCAGCTTTGGACAGGGCAATGAGCAGTTCTTC. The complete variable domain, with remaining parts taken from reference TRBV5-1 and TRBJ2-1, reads KAGVTQTPRYLIKTRGQQVTLSCSPISGHRSVSWYQQTPGQGLQFLFEYFSETQRNKGNFPGRFSGRQFSNSRSEMNVSTLELGDSALYLCASSFGQGNEQFFGPGTRLTVL.

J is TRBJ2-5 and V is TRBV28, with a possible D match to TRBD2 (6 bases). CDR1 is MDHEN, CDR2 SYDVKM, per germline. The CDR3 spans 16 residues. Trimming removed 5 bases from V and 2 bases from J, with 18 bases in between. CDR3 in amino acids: CASSLPGGAGQETQYF. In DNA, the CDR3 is TGTGCCAGCAGTCTTCCTGGGGGAGCGGGTCAAGAGACCCAGTACTTC.

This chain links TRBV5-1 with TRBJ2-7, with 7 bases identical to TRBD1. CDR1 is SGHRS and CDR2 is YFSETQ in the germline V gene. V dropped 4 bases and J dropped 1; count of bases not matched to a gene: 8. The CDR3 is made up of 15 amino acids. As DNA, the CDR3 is TGCGCCAGCAGCAAAGCAGGGGGTTTATCCTACGAGCAGTACTTC. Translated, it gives CASSKAGGLSYEQYF.